What follows is one T cell receptor beta chain and its context. No antigen is known for it. Per-base quality was not reported, and no clone a single base away is much larger than it. This sample is part of a study of cytomegalovirus exposure and HLA in healthy donors (TCRdb year 2017). For context, the study as a whole: According to an earlier analysis of around 600 of the donors, about 179 million T cells yielded 90 million to 140 million unique TCR beta sequences and approximately 300 Gb of sequence data. Of the roughly 400 genotyped donors, approximately 83% fell in the genetic ancestry cluster associated with self-reported Caucasian donors. Rather than using new phenotypic data, the later analysis identified candidate immune exposures from TCR beta sequences and from how often those sequences occurred across donors. About 310 gigabases of sequencing data and around 87 million unique TCR sequences were included in an early release covering roughly 700 HLA-typed donors. The number of donors typed differed by locus, with about 629-630 for A, B, C, DRB1 and DQB1, around 500 for DQA1, 600 to 610 for DPA1, and some 440 for DPB1. In addition to the first cohort of 500 to 850 subjects, a separate validation cohort of approximately 130 different subjects was used. An earlier analysis of 587 of the donors used high-throughput TCR beta sequencing to judge whether each TCR beta V gene segment behaved as functional or pseudogenic. On average, around 240,000 unique TCR beta nucleotide sequences were sequenced per donor among a few hundred genotyped donors of the cohort, with around 19% of those sequences being non-productive. Every discovery cohort repertoire had been produced on one sequencing platform. A handful of DR-DQ haplotypes were handled as single units for association and clustering because linkage in the cohort was strong. To predict cytomegalovirus infection status, the study combined high-throughput TCR immunosequencing, statistical association of individual TCRs with disease status, and machine learning. Donor age, sex, ethnicity and CMV serostatus were compiled together with the repertoire data. Both class I and class II loci were covered by HLA typing, at four-digit resolution. In a later genetic analysis, genome-wide SNP genotypes for about 55% of the roughly 700 donors were used, and that subset was treated as a discovery cohort. To study patterns of TCR occurrence, a later analysis re-analyzed previously published TCR beta repertoires from 550 to 800 donors and added high-resolution HLA genotyping. Using immunosequencing, the study profiled T cell repertoires from 666 subjects and related those repertoires to cytomegalovirus serostatus. The study was designed to test whether signatures of past pathogen exposure could be identified by cataloging public T cell receptors.

The protocol used for the library was the immunoSEQ multiplex PCR assay. For the multiplex PCR, a mixture combining 60 forward primers for TCR Vbeta segments and 13 reverse primers for TCR Jbeta segments was used. A multiplex PCR assay on genomic DNA amplified the CDR3 region of rearranged TCR beta genes. The Illumina HiSeq System was used to sequence the amplified TCR beta libraries as 87-base-pair reads. From the authors' description of their analysis: A later analysis counted tens of millions of unique TCR beta chains across the 666 repertoires, and 9.5 million to 11 million of these chains were shared by at least two donors. Raw reads were error-corrected and collapsed into unique sequences with a nearest-neighbor algorithm that merged closely related sequences to remove PCR and sequencing errors. To assign V, D and J gene segments, CDR3 sequences were aligned to IMGT reference sequences. For a sequence to be retained, a match of at least six nucleotides to both a V gene segment and a J gene segment was required. Rearrangements were called productive when the CDR3 lacked stop codons and stayed in frame with V and J; all others were non-productive. Following IMGT convention, CDR3 was defined as the stretch from the second conserved V-encoded cysteine to the conserved J-encoded phenylalanine. In an earlier analysis of more than 550 of the donors, sequences lacking an unambiguous match to a single V gene segment were excluded. In an earlier analysis of 450 to 700 of the donors, V segments were called functional above 56.7% productive rearrangements and were called segregating when the between-donor standard deviation exceeded 5%. A statistical classification framework was built for diagnosing cytomegalovirus status from the catalog of TCR beta chain sequences. In a later analysis, TCR nucleotide sequences were compared against IMGT/GENE-DB human TR gene sequences so that V and J genes could be assigned. In a later analysis, CDR3 sequences and most-parsimonious VDJ recombination scenarios were assigned using the TCRdist pipeline. In a later analysis, each TCR beta chain was defined by its CDR3 amino acid sequence together with its V-gene family, and reads without a unique V-gene family were excluded. A later analysis removed 550 to 700 highly shared, low-generation-probability nucleotide sequences to deal with suspected cross-contamination and a sequencing artifact. A later analysis calculated a clonal expansion index for each public chain from normalized within-repertoire ranks of inferred template counts. In a later analysis, generation probabilities were computed using a VDJ recombination model fitted to out-of-frame rearrangements, and the results were checked against IGoR. A later analysis scored TCR-TCR, TCR-HLA and TCR-CMV co-occurrence with hypergeometric tests, applying a repertoire-size bias correction to TCR pairs. In a later analysis, false discovery rates were estimated by permuting HLA or CMV assignments 20 times. In a later analysis, co-occurring TCRs were grouped using DBSCAN, and TCRdist sequence similarity was added for clustering within HLA-allele-positive subsets. Repertoires with fewer than 30,000 or more than 120,000 public chains, plus five repertoires with anomalous nucleotide sharing, were excluded from co-occurrence clustering. TCRdb's version of the immuneACCESS table is confined to in-frame rearrangements and falls short of the full clone set. An unresolved V gene accounts for under half of the shortfall where checked; the remainder is of unknown origin. Clonal size and the V and J genes are those of that table, whereas D and trimming came from the DNA. Counted in this sample were approximately 110,000 clones; 70% to 85% of them appeared once. The ten largest clones take up about 13% of the sample.

On the study overall, not on this receptor specifically: Compared with equally common non-associated chains, HLA-associated TCR beta chains in a later analysis were more clonally expanded and had lower generation probabilities. A later genetic analysis reported fewer N-insertions in productive TCRs among donors in an Asian-associated ancestry cluster than the roughly 690-donor mean. The study gave a list of over 150 TCR beta chains associated with cytomegalovirus. In vitro tests confirmed that a few of the cytomegalovirus-associated TCR beta chains recognize cytomegalovirus antigens. Correlated functional status among segregating V segments might be attributable to linkage disequilibrium, but an unknown experimental factor could not be ruled out. Assigning TCR associations to individual alleles was difficult when HLA alleles, especially DR and DQ, strongly co-occurred. An association between a missense DCLRE1C variant and V-gene and J-gene trimming of TCR beta chains was found in a later genetic analysis and replicated in an independent cohort. In a later analysis, the rate of TCR association differed among HLA loci, with DRB1 alleles having the most associated TCRs and HLA-C alleles having the fewest. Because HLA typing was missing for some donors at each locus, association tests included only the typed subset. Most CMV-associated TCR beta chains appeared to be HLA-restricted in a later analysis, and the HLA associations seemed to be driven largely by CMV exposure. Because counts were too low, around 18 rarely observed V segments, including chromosome 9 orphons, were left out of the earlier analysis of approximately 580 of the donors. The only immune exposure information available for the cohort was CMV serostatus. The authors suggested that the approach could potentially be extended to other disease states and immunological phenotypes. A further reported finding was that TCR beta sequences accurately predicted the HLA-A and HLA-B alleles for most subjects in the first cohort. The sequencing pipeline was judged likely to have produced a cluster of highly shared sequence variants as a technical artifact. Broadly in line with IMGT annotations, most TCR beta V segments showed up in productive rearrangements about 87% or about 30% of the time in an earlier analysis of 450 to 750 of the donors. Most TCR sequences were seen in very few donors, while some public TCRs were found in many individuals. Sequencing depth was assumed to be roughly uniform across donors in the presence/absence analyses, though that assumption may not hold. In a later analysis, around 17,000 TCR beta sequences were associated with specific HLA alleles at a false discovery rate of 0.05. According to a later analysis, parvovirus B19, influenza, CMV and Epstein-Barr virus appeared linked to several top co-occurrence clusters. In this cohort, only TCR beta chains were sequenced, and detectable features were limited by the absence of alpha or paired-chain data. The classifier was reported to diagnose cytomegalovirus status with high specificity and sensitivity in both the original cohort and the validation cohort.

The cohort comprised 666 healthy bone marrow donors. At the time of sampling, every cohort member was nominally healthy, though immune exposures that went unrecorded were likely present. The donor was CMV seropositive and was included in the group of 250 to 300 seropositive cohort members. A peripheral blood sample was collected from each donor, and TCR beta sequencing was performed on peripheral blood mononuclear cells. Genomic DNA was extracted from the blood cell samples with the Qiagen DNeasy Blood Extraction Kit. This TCR derives from a woman aged 40 to 50 in good health and CMV-seropositive. The sequenced sample was PBMCs.

Read as DNA, the sequence is TGCGCCAGCAGCCTACGGACAGGGGTCACCGGGGAGCTGTTTTTT. Its protein reads: CASSLRTGVTGELFF. The V gene is TRBV4-1 and the J gene is TRBJ2-2; TRBD1 lines up with 9 middle nucleotides. CDR1 and CDR2 are drawn from the germline V gene: MGHRA, YSYEKL. Spanning cysteine to phenylalanine, the CDR3 consists of 15 amino acids. Only the CDR3 region is kept as DNA, spanning 45 bases read in frame from base 1. The germline V and J ends show losses of 4 bases and 4 bases respectively, and no gene match explains 4 bases of the junction.